Following are 9 T cell receptor beta chains from one sample sequenced in a study of T cells in Graves' hyperthyroidism and ophthalmopathy. Amplified TCR beta CDR3 regions derived from RNA transcripts. TCR CDR3 regions were first amplified by RT-PCR with HTBI primers. TCRdb reprocessed the multiplex PCR reads via MiXCR and lists one record per CDR3 protein. In the table there are approximately 430,000 distinct CDR3 sequences, approximately 15% of which are singletons. Sequencing used blood. These receptors came from a man aged 18 to 30 with Graves' ophthalmopathy.

Points on this clonotype: A read error may produce the germline difference seen at one junction end. V usage is TRBV5-1 and J usage is TRBJ1-6; D might be TRBD1 (6 bases). Germline CDR1 is SGHRS and CDR2 is YFSETQ. The CDR3 runs to 16 residues. The CDR3 region is CASSLGPDSYNSPRHF. The CDR3 coding sequence is TGCGCCAGCAGCTTGGGGCCGGACAGCTATAATTCACCCCGCCACTTT.

The chain links TRBV27 to TRBJ1-4; D perhaps matches TRBD1 (5 bases). This CDR3 spans 14 amino acids. Germline CDR1 reads MNHEY; CDR2 reads SMNVEV (reference sequence). V was shortened by 5 bases and J by 3 bases, with 10 bases between the two germline ends. This CDR3 is CASSQGQPNEKLFF. CDR3 coding DNA: TGTGCCAGCAGTCAGGGCCAGCCTAATGAAAAACTGTTTTTT.

This clonotype turned up a few times. V usage is TRBV27 and J usage is TRBJ2-2; D might be TRBD1 (5 bases). With 0 bases removed from V and 3 bases from J, the gap between germline ends came to 11 bases. Germline CDR1 MNHEY, CDR2 SMNVEV (reference sequence). This CDR3 contains 16 residues. The CDR3 protein is CASSLSAGLYTGELFF. The CDR3 DNA reads TGTGCCAGCAGTTTATCCGCAGGGTTATACACCGGGGAGCTGTTTTTT.

This clonotype was recorded many times. The chain has TRBV27 and TRBJ2-7; a weak D match, TRBD2 (6 bases). This CDR3 spans 14 amino acids. With 6 bases removed from V and 1 base from J, the gap between germline ends came to 13 bases. Germline CDR1 is MNHEY and CDR2 is SMNVEV (reference sequence). The CDR3 sequence: CASSLGRGSYEQYF. The CDR3 region has the DNA TGTGCCAGCAGCCTTGGCCGGGGGTCCTACGAGCAGTACTTC.

In this sample, this clonotype turned up a few times. The V gene is TRBV5-1, the J gene TRBJ2-7, with 7 positions matching TRBD1. The CDR3 covers 14 residues. The V gene's germline CDR1 is SGHRS and CDR2 YFSETQ. With 2 bases clipped from V and 5 bases from J, the junction kept 7 bases outside the gene matches. CDR3 sequence: CASSLGTEVNEQYF. DNA of the CDR3: TGCGCCAGCAGCTTAGGGACAGAGGTTAACGAGCAGTACTTC.

The chain carries TRBV12-3 or TRBV12-4 and TRBJ1-2; TRBD1 matches at 7 bases. The V gene end was trimmed by 6 bases and the J gene end by 5 bases; junction bases not matched to a gene: 12. The CDR3 is 15 residues long. The CDR3 DNA reads TGTGCCAGCAGCACCCGGGACAGCCCTTTGTATGGCTACACCTTC. This translates into CASSTRDSPLYGYTF.

This clonotype has a count of ten or more. The chain uses TRBV2 and TRBJ1-6; 9 bases fit TRBD1. V gave up 6 bases and J gave up 10 bases; unmatched junction bases: 10. The CDR3 contains 15 residues. Germline CDR1 and CDR2: SNHLY and FYNNEI. In DNA form, the CDR3 reads TGTGCCAGCAGGCCTCCGGGACAGGGTACATCACCCCTCCACTTT. Translating it yields CASRPPGQGTSPLHF.

This clonotype was seen a few times. The chain employs TRBV19 and TRBJ1-1, with a tentative D call TRBD1 (6 bases). V was pared by 5 bases and J by 0 bases, with 13 bases between. CDR3 length: 15 residues. Looked up from germline, CDR1 is LNHDA and CDR2 is SQIVND (reference sequence). CDR3: CASSLFGQMNTEAFF. CDR3 DNA: TGTGCCAGTAGTTTGTTCGGACAGATGAACACTGAAGCTTTCTTT.

The sample holds many counts of this clonotype. V gene TRBV2 combines with J gene TRBJ2-2, with a weak D call TRBD1 (6 bases). This CDR3 region has 13 residues. Germline V gene data show CDR1 as SNHLY and CDR2 as FYNNEI. With 6 bases removed from V and 8 bases from J, the gap between germline ends came to 13 bases. The CDR3: CASSLDSTGELFF. CDR3 bases: TGTGCCAGCAGCCTGGACAGTACAGGGGAGCTGTTTTTT.